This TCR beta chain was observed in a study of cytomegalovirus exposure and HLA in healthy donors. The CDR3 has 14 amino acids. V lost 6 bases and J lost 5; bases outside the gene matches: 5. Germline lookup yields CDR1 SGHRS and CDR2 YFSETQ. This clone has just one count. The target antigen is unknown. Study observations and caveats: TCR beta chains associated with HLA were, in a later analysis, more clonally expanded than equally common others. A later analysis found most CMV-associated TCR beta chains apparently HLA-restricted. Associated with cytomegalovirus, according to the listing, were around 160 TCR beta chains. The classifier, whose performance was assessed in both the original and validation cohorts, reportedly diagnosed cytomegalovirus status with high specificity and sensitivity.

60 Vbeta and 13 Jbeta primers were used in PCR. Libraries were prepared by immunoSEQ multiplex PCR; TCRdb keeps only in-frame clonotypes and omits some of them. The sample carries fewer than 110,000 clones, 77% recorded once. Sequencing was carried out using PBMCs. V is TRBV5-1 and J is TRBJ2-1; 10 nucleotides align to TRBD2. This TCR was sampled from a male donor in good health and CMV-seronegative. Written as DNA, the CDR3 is TGCGCCAGCACCCCCACTAGCGGGAACAATGAGCAGTTCTTC. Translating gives CASTPTSGNNEQFF.